The next 20 T cell receptor beta chains were all read from a single sample in a study of beta chain features in type 1 diabetes. The authors reverse transcribed all of the isolated RNA, so sequencing captured expressed TCRB transcripts. Generated by immunoSEQ multiplex PCR, the TCRdb table keeps only in-frame clones and is missing some. The sample carries about 700,000 clones, roughly an eighth recorded once. The study, taken as a whole, reports: Among all four CD4+ subsets, Type 1 diabetes patients had TCRB CDR3s that were moderately but significantly shorter.

Their recognized antigens are unknown. Sequencing used naive CD4+ T cells from blood. The receptor source for this set is a man in his late teens or twenties with type 1 diabetes.

This chain uses TRBV30 with TRBJ2-5; 7 nucleotides agree with TRBD1. V was clipped by 2 bases and J by 5 bases; unmatched bases: 2. Germline V lookup: CDR1 GTSNPN, CDR2 SVGIG (reference sequence). The length of the CDR3 is 12 residues. CDR3 DNA sequence: TGTGCCTGGAGTCTACAGGGGGAGACCCAGTACTTC. This codes for CAWSLQGETQYF.

The V call is TRBV7-2, the J call TRBJ1-1, with D maybe TRBD1 (6 bases). Deletions cut 2 bases from V and 4 bases from J, with 11 bases between. This CDR3 is built from 14 residues. Germline CDR1 is SGHTA and CDR2 is FQGNSA. The CDR3 sequence: CASSLHREGTEAFF. Here the CDR3 DNA reads TGTGCCAGCAGCTTACACAGGGAGGGCACTGAAGCTTTCTTT.

V is TRBV7-8 and J is TRBJ2-2; 7 positions agree with TRBD1. The germline V gene has CDR1 SGHVS and CDR2 FQNEAQ. This CDR3 is 15 amino acids long. Trimming cost V 4 bases and J 6 bases; bases outside gene matches: 8. The CDR3 loop is CASSSGQANAGELFF. In DNA form, the CDR3 reads TGTGCCAGCAGCTCCGGACAGGCCAACGCCGGGGAGCTGTTTTTT.

This clone was detected a few times. V and J are TRBV13 and TRBJ2-1, with D perhaps assigned TRBD1 or TRBD2 (6 bases each). From germline, CDR1 is PRHDT and CDR2 FYEKMQ (reference sequence). This CDR3 spans 16 amino acids. V lost 8 bases to trimming and J lost 4 bases, with 21 bases between them. DNA of the CDR3: TGTGCCAGCGTGGAAGGGGGACTTCTGCCTTACAATGAGCAGTTCTTC. Residues: CASVEGGLLPYNEQFF. Together with reference TRBV13 and TRBJ2-1, the CDR3 gives the full variable domain: AAGVIQSPRHLIKEKRETATLKCYPIPRHDTVYWYQQGPGQDPQFLISFYEKMQSDKGSIPDRFSAQQFSDYHSELNMSSLELGDSALYFCASVEGGLLPYNEQFFGPGTRLTVL.

This clone has only a few counts. J is TRBJ2-3 and V is TRBV29-1; D is perhaps TRBD2 (7 bases). V lost 7 bases and J 2 bases, leaving 16 bases between the germline ends. The germline gives CDR1 SQVTM, CDR2 ANQGSEA. The CDR3 covers 14 residues. CDR3 bases: TGCAGCGGTCGCGGGGGCCAATTCACAGATACGCAGTATTTT. As protein: CSGRGGQFTDTQYF.

There are a few counts of this clone. Within the sample, other DNA sequences also encode this same CDR3. This sequence joins TRBV5-4 and TRBJ1-1; no reliable D call. V lost 2 bases, J lost 2 bases, and 4 bases lay in between. Germline values: CDR1 SGHNT, CDR2 YYREEE (reference sequence). This CDR3 region has 12 residues. In DNA form, the CDR3 reads TGTGCCAGCAGCTTTCTCAACACTGAAGCTTTCTTT. Protein sequence: CASSFLNTEAFF.

V usage is TRBV7-3 and J usage is TRBJ2-1; TRBD2 aligns across 12 bases. Looked up from germline, CDR1 is SGHTA and CDR2 is FQGTGA. Germline trimming cut 5 bases from V and 4 bases from J; bases unmatched to any gene: 9. This CDR3 has 17 residues. The CDR3 DNA reads as TGTGCCAGCAGCCTCCGACTAGCGGGGGCCGGATACAATGAGCAGTTCTTC. Protein sequence: CASSLRLAGAGYNEQFF.

The J gene is TRBJ2-3, the V gene TRBV7-6; a weak D match, TRBD1 (5 bases). CDR3 length: 17 amino acids. Germline V gives CDR1 SGHVS, CDR2 FNYEAQ. Trimming pared 1 base from V and 3 bases from J, leaving 17 bases between. DNA of the CDR3: TGTGCCAGCAGCTTAGTTACAGGATCCCCTTCAACAGATACGCAGTATTTT. Amino acid sequence: CASSLVTGSPSTDTQYF.

The chain recombines TRBV30 with TRBJ1-4, with TRBD1 matching over 9 bases. The V and J ends lost 2 bases and 8 bases, in that order; junction bases with no gene match: 9. CDR1 and CDR2 from the germline V gene are GTSNPN and SVGIG (reference sequence). This CDR3 has 15 residues. Written as DNA, the CDR3 is TGTGCCTGGAGTTGGTCCGGGACAGGGTACGAAAAACTGTTTTTT. Its protein is CAWSWSGTGYEKLFF. Complete variable domain (other parts from reference TRBV30 and TRBJ1-4): SQTIHQWPATLVQPVGSPLSLECTVEGTSNPNLYWYRQAAGRGLQLLFYSVGIGQISSEVPQNLSASRPQDRQFILSSKKLLLSDSGFYLCAWSWSGTGYEKLFFGSGTQLSVL.

This clone was found a few times. The chain recombines TRBV2 with TRBJ1-2; 8 bases align to TRBD1. Germline-derived CDR1 and CDR2 are SNHLY and FYNNEI. V shed 4 bases, J shed 4 bases, and the junction held 2 bases outside the gene matches. There are 13 residues in the CDR3. The CDR3 loop reads CASSGQGSYGYTF. The CDR3 bases are TGTGCCAGCAGTGGACAGGGGAGCTATGGCTACACCTTC.

The table lists this clone with a few counts. V gene TRBV18 combines with J gene TRBJ2-3; 7 nucleotides line up with TRBD1. Germline V gene sequence: CDR1 KGHSH, CDR2 LQKENI. J gave up 0 bases and V 3 bases, and 6 bases lay outside the gene matches. CDR3 length: 16 amino acids. The CDR3: CASSPRQGTSTDTQYF. The CDR3 coding sequence is TGTGCCAGCTCACCTCGACAGGGTACTAGCACAGATACGCAGTATTTT.

The V gene is TRBV7-6, the J gene TRBJ1-1, with a tentative D call TRBD1 (5 bases). This CDR3 comprises 13 residues. V lost 3 bases to trimming and J lost 1 base, with 6 bases between them. Per germline, CDR1 SGHVS and CDR2 FNYEAQ. CDR3 bases: TGTGCCAGCAGCTTTGGGGCGAACACTGAAGCTTTCTTT. Its protein is CASSFGANTEAFF.

The chain carries TRBV27 and TRBJ2-7; TRBD1 is a possible D gene (6 bases). Germline CDR1 is MNHEY and CDR2 is SMNVEV (reference sequence). The CDR3 contains 17 residues. The V gene lost 4 bases and the J gene lost 1 base, with 20 bases spanning the gap. In DNA form, the CDR3 reads TGTGCCAGCAGTTCCAGGGATAGAGCGGACAGTTCCTACGAGCAGTACTTC. Encoded protein: CASSSRDRADSSYEQYF.

This clone came up a few times. Other DNA sequences within the sample encode an identical CDR3. This chain uses TRBV15 with TRBJ2-2; no clear D. The V gene's germline CDR1 is LNHNV and CDR2 YYDKDF (reference sequence). Deletions cut 0 bases from V and 4 bases from J, with 0 bases between. The CDR3 spans 12 residues. The CDR3 coding sequence is TGTGCCACCAGCAGAGACACCGGGGAGCTGTTTTTT. This codes for CATSRDTGELFF.

The chain is built from TRBV4-1 and TRBJ2-7; TRBD2 aligns across 7 bases. This CDR3 is 16 amino acids long. J lost 8 bases, V lost 5 bases, and 18 bases had no gene match. In germline, CDR1 is MGHRA, CDR2 YSYEKL. CDR3 region: CASSFPGEGGMSQQYF. As DNA, the CDR3 is TGCGCCAGCAGCTTCCCCGGGGAGGGCGGAATGAGTCAGCAGTACTTC.

In this sample, this clone turned up a few times. The chain has TRBV30 and TRBJ2-2; D perhaps matches TRBD2 (6 bases). Germline V lookup: CDR1 GTSNPN, CDR2 SVGIG (reference sequence). V lost 7 bases, J lost 5 bases, and 14 bases lay in between. This CDR3 has 13 amino acids. CDR3 sequence: CALGPRGTGELFF. DNA for the CDR3: TGTGCCTTGGGCCCCCGGGGGACCGGGGAGCTGTTTTTT.

The CDR3 protein is CASSPPGNQPQHF. The CDR3, as DNA: TGTGCCAGTAGTCCCCCAGGGAATCAGCCCCAGCATTTT. The chain has TRBV19 and TRBJ1-5; perhaps TRBD1 as D (5 bases). V gave up 5 bases and J gave up 4 bases, with 9 bases separating them. The CDR3 contains 13 residues. CDR1 and CDR2 (germline): LNHDA, SQIVND (reference sequence).

This clone has only a few counts. This chain links TRBV2 with TRBJ2-7; D tentatively fits TRBD1 or TRBD2 (5 bases each). Germline CDR1 and CDR2: SNHLY and FYNNEI. V was shortened by 6 bases and J by 7 bases, with 10 bases between the two germline ends. This CDR3 has 11 residues. CDR3: CASRSEGEQYF. In DNA form, the CDR3 reads TGTGCCAGCAGATCCGAGGGGGAGCAGTACTTC.

The chain recombines TRBV9 with TRBJ1-4, with no clear D. The CDR3 spans 15 residues. Trimming shortened V by 1 base and J by 0 bases, and 7 bases separated the two germline ends. Per the germline V gene, CDR1 is SGDLS and CDR2 is YYNGEE. This CDR3 reads CASSVSGATNEKLFF. CDR3 sequence (DNA): TGTGCCAGCAGCGTATCCGGGGCAACTAATGAAAAACTGTTTTTT.

The chain is built from TRBV10-3 and TRBJ1-1, with TRBD1 identical over 7 bases. The CDR3 runs to 14 residues. Germline CDR1 is ENHRY and CDR2 is SYGVKD. V shed 2 bases, J shed 4 bases, and the junction held 4 bases outside the gene matches. The CDR3 sequence is CAISEQGGVTEAFF. The CDR3, as DNA: TGTGCCATCAGTGAGCAGGGGGGAGTCACTGAAGCTTTCTTT.